One and the same sample provided the 4 T cell receptor beta chains below, sequenced in a study of blood T cells in healthy people across ages. The authors ran a second PCR of roughly 6 to 12 cycles using a sample-barcoded 5' primer and a J-beta primer mix. Via MiXCR, TCRdb re-called the 5' RACE reads, giving one row per CDR3 protein. The table has hundreds of thousands of distinct CDR3 sequences, around 21% seen once. Sequenced material: blood. The receptors were gathered from a man in his sixties or seventies in good health.

This clonotype appeared many times. The chain carries TRBV28 and TRBJ2-5; 8 bases line up with TRBD1. Matching the DNA end better, TRBJ2-7 makes the J call doubtful. The CDR3 is 15 residues long. Per germline, CDR1 MDHEN and CDR2 SYDVKM. The CDR3 DNA reads TGTGCCAGCAGTTCGCCGGGACAGGTGGTCTACGAGCAGTACTTC. This encodes CASSSPGQVVYEQYF.

There are many counts of this clonotype. The chain links TRBV12-3 or TRBV12-4 to TRBJ2-5; TRBD1 aligns across 7 bases. Losses at the gene ends were 6 bases for V and 5 bases for J; bases not matched to a gene: 6. The CDR3 totals 13 residues. This CDR3 reads CASSLRQGETQYF. CDR3 nucleotides: TGTGCCAGCAGCTTAAGACAGGGTGAGACCCAGTACTTC.

In its sample, this clonotype was seen many times. V usage is TRBV5-6 and J usage is TRBJ2-1; the D gene is possibly TRBD2 (6 bases). The germline V gene encodes CDR1 SGHDT and CDR2 YYEEEE. Trimming pared 4 bases from V and 4 bases from J, leaving 15 bases between. The CDR3 extends over 15 amino acids. The CDR3 region is CASSNPGLSYNEQFF. In nucleotides, the CDR3 is TGTGCCAGCAGCAACCCGGGACTCTCTTACAATGAGCAGTTCTTC.

The V and J genes are TRBV4-1 and TRBJ1-6; D is undetermined. The CDR3 covers 15 residues. Trimming cost V 4 bases and J 6 bases, with 13 bases left between them. Germline V gives CDR1 MGHRA, CDR2 YSYEKL. The CDR3 here is CASSPDDGSNSPLHF. CDR3 sequence (DNA): TGCGCCAGCAGCCCGGACGACGGGAGTAATTCACCCCTCCACTTT.